Listed here are 14 T cell receptor beta chains from one sample, sequenced in a study of CD8 T cells in ankylosing spondylitis. Study-level points and caveats: Apparently characteristic of ankylosing spondylitis blood was a TCR beta motif (under ten highly homologous variants).

TCRdb used MiXCR to reprocess the 5' RACE reads, holding one entry per CDR3 protein. The data show 500,000 or so distinct CDR3 sequences, with approximately 5% seen just once and around 3.4% held by the top ten. These TCRs are of unknown antigen specificity. What was sequenced was blood, either unsorted or a sorted T cell fraction (not recorded which). Every receptor here comes from a male donor with ankylosing spondylitis.

This clonotype was found many times. V is TRBV12-3 or TRBV12-4 and J is TRBJ1-2; TRBD1 might be the D (5 bases). The CDR3 has 15 residues. The ends were cut back, 6 bases at V and 4 bases at J, with 18 bases in the middle. CDR3 bases: TGTGCCAGCAGCCTTATCAGGGAGGAAGGCTATGGCTACACCTTC. Translation: CASSLIREEGYGYTF.

This clonotype was recorded many times. The chain uses TRBV27 and TRBJ1-6, with D possibly being TRBD1 (6 bases). Germline V gene sequence: CDR1 MNHEY, CDR2 SMNVEV (reference sequence). This CDR3 is 15 amino acids long. V was pared by 2 bases and J by 7 bases, with 12 bases between. The CDR3, as DNA: TGTGCCAGCAGTTTAATCGCAGGGACAAATTCACCCCTCCACTTT. This codes for CASSLIAGTNSPLHF.

This clonotype was seen a handful of times. The chain recombines TRBV7-2 with TRBJ2-3, with D unresolved. The CDR3 length is 16 residues. Trimming removed 5 bases from V and 6 bases from J, with 21 bases in between. Germline lookup yields CDR1 SGHTA and CDR2 FQGNSA. The CDR3 reads CASSNGRRRGVDTQYF. CDR3 coding DNA: TGTGCCAGCAGCAACGGACGGAGAAGAGGCGTTGATACGCAGTATTTT.

There are many counts of this clonotype. This chain links TRBV3-1 with TRBJ2-4; 8 bases align to TRBD2. Germline V gives CDR1 LGHDT, CDR2 YNNKEL (reference sequence). The CDR3 spans 16 residues. Germline trimming cut 3 bases from V and 4 bases from J; bases unmatched to any gene: 8. This chain's CDR3 is CASSHPTSATKNIQYF. The CDR3 coding sequence is TGTGCCAGCAGCCACCCGACTAGCGCCACGAAAAACATTCAGTACTTC.

This clonotype was counted many times. The CDR3 loop reads CASSLPREGEQYF. CDR3 DNA sequence: TGTGCCAGCAGTCTCCCTAGGGAAGGCGAGCAGTACTTC. The chain employs TRBV12-3 or TRBV12-4 and TRBJ2-7, with unresolved D. Trimming stripped 5 bases from V and 6 bases from J, with 14 bases between. The CDR3 has 13 amino acids.

Many counts were recorded for this clonotype. This chain links TRBV29-1 with TRBJ2-1; 7 bases are shared with TRBD2. The V gene's germline CDR1 is SQVTM and CDR2 ANQGSEA. The CDR3 is 14 residues long. V was clipped by 4 bases and J by 1 base; unmatched bases: 4. CDR3 amino acids: CSVGSGFSYNEQFF. CDR3 DNA sequence: TGCAGCGTTGGTAGCGGGTTTTCCTACAATGAGCAGTTCTTC.

This clonotype has ten or more counts. The chain is built from TRBV4-3 and TRBJ2-7, with TRBD2 matching 7 bases. The CDR3 is 15 amino acids. With V trimmed by 3 bases and J by 4 bases, 9 bases remained unmatched. CDR1 and CDR2 from the germline V gene are LGHNA and YSLEER. The CDR3: CASSHYKAGPYEQYF. The CDR3 DNA sequence: TGCGCCAGCAGCCATTATAAAGCGGGACCATACGAGCAGTACTTC.

This clonotype was seen at least ten times. The chain employs TRBV6-2 or TRBV6-3 and TRBJ1-2; D is uncertain. Trimming removed 4 bases from V and 2 bases from J, with 11 bases in between. CDR1 is MNHEY, CDR2 SVGEGT, per germline. The CDR3 spans 14 residues. CDR3 residues: CASSLRTFNYGYTF. CDR3 DNA: TGTGCCAGCAGTTTACGGACCTTCAACTATGGCTACACCTTC.

There are many counts of this clonotype. The chain has TRBV7-9 and TRBJ2-3; D is ambiguous. The CDR3 spans 14 residues. The germline V gene has CDR1 SEHNR and CDR2 FQNEAQ (reference sequence). Trimming removed 5 bases from V and 3 bases from J, with 12 bases in between. CDR3 loop: CASSPLVGTDTQYF. The CDR3 region has the DNA TGTGCCAGCAGCCCCCTAGTGGGGACAGATACGCAGTATTTT.

This clonotype was counted between two and nine times. The CDR3: CASSRSGTGSYEQYF. CDR3 sequence (DNA): TGTGCCAGCAGCCGGTCGGGGACAGGGTCCTACGAGCAGTACTTC. The gene calls are TRBV7-8 and TRBJ2-7, with 9 bases aligning to TRBD1. Per germline, CDR1 SGHVS and CDR2 FQNEAQ. The ends lost 5 bases at V and 1 base at J; junction bases unmatched: 6. The CDR3 runs to 15 residues.

The chain carries TRBV20-1 and TRBJ2-5; D is perhaps TRBD1 or TRBD2 (5 bases each). V was pared by 5 bases and J by 5 bases, with 15 bases between. Germline-derived CDR1 and CDR2 are DFQATT and SNEGSKA (reference sequence). This CDR3 comprises 13 residues. In DNA, the CDR3 is TGCAGTGCTGCCGGGACGCCTCGGGAGACCCAGTACTTC. Its protein product is CSAAGTPRETQYF.

The CDR3 region has the DNA TGTGCCAGCAGGGTTAGCGGGGGACCTCCCGAGACCCAGTACTTC. The encoded protein is CASRVSGGPPETQYF. J is TRBJ2-5 and V is TRBV12-3 or TRBV12-4; 9 bases map to TRBD2. The trim removed 6 bases at V and 5 bases at J, leaving 10 bases unmatched. The CDR3 consists of 15 residues.

In DNA form, the CDR3 reads TGCAGTGCTCCAACGGCAGGCAGCGGGAGAGGCTCCTACGAGCAGTACTTC. Encoded protein: CSAPTAGSGRGSYEQYF. V gene TRBV20-1 combines with J gene TRBJ2-7, with 8 bases that match TRBD2. The CDR3 consists of 17 residues. Unmatched junction bases numbered 15, after V lost 5 bases and J lost 0 bases. Germline values: CDR1 DFQATT, CDR2 SNEGSKA (reference sequence).

This clonotype was found many times. The rearrangement uses TRBV25-1 and TRBJ2-5; 10 bases map to TRBD2. V was clipped by 8 bases and J by 5 bases; unmatched bases: 20. CDR1 and CDR2 (germline): MGHDK, SYGVNS. The length of the CDR3 is 18 residues. In nucleotides, the CDR3 is TGTGCCAGCGAGGAAAGTTCCAGAGCGGGAGGGCCGGGGGAGACCCAGTACTTC. Translated: CASEESSRAGGPGETQYF.